This TCR beta chain comes out of a study of blood T cell repertoires in COVID-19. Profiled with immunoSEQ multiplex PCR; TCRdb holds only in-frame clones, not every one. This table has roughly 150,000 clones, around four fifths appearing once. V was pared by 5 bases and J by 4 bases, with 5 bases of the junction left unmatched. From germline, CDR1 is MNHEY and CDR2 SMNVEV (reference sequence). CDR3 length equals 13 residues. The chain couples TRBV27 to TRBJ2-7, with 7 bases lining up with TRBD2. This receptor was taken from a woman between 50 and 59 years old who had recovered from COVID-19. Input material: PBMCs or T cells enriched from blood (not recorded which). CDR3 bases: TGTGCCAGCAGTCGGGGGGAGGAGTACGAGCAGTACTTC. Translating it yields CASSRGEEYEQYF.